This T cell receptor beta chain was sequenced for a study of Ad26.COV2.S vaccination and SARS-CoV-2 variants. Study-wide results and caveats: Substantial post-vaccination breadth of spike-specific CD8+ and CD4+ T cell responses was reported.

Indicated treatment: 15 to 20 received Ad26.COV2.S at low or high dose, single or two shots; 5 received placebo; per-sample allocation not given. Day 63 after the first vaccine or placebo injection was the time point for sampling. Per germline, CDR1 SGHVS and CDR2 FQNEAQ. The CDR3 runs 14 residues. V lost 1 base and J 2 bases, leaving 9 bases between the germline ends. Method: immunoSEQ multiplex PCR; TCRdb's copy keeps in-frame clones and lacks some. The sample holds about 680,000 clones, 80% to 90% seen once. Of note for this clone: Its specificity is not known.

The TCR comes from a person aged 18-65 years who received the Ad26.COV2.S COVID-19 vaccine or a placebo. The rearrangement joins TRBV7-8 to TRBJ2-7; D gene ambiguous. The specimen comprised peripheral blood, sampled in a trial of Ad26.COV2.S vaccine versus placebo. The CDR3 region is CASSLDRVPYEQYF. The CDR3 DNA sequence: TGTGCCAGCAGCTTAGATAGGGTTCCCTACGAGCAGTACTTC.